The 19 T cell receptor beta chains presented below share a single source sample, sequenced in a study of pediatric ulcerative colitis. Clones were read by immunoSEQ multiplex PCR, and TCRdb kept only the in-frame ones, dropping some. The sample has 55,000 to 75,000 clones, approximately 87% seen once; the top ten hold about 3.5%. The sample comprised blood. These receptor sequences come from a boy aged 10-17 years with severe ulcerative colitis.

The chain links TRBV19 to TRBJ1-4; the D gene is possibly TRBD1 (5 bases). Between the trimmed V and J ends, which lost 5 bases and 10 bases, there was a span of 17 bases. The CDR3 runs to 14 residues. Looked up from germline, CDR1 is LNHDA and CDR2 is SQIVND (reference sequence). The CDR3 sequence is CASSSQGDFAKLFF. The CDR3 bases are TGTGCCAGTAGTTCTCAGGGTGACTTTGCAAAACTGTTTTTT.

V usage is TRBV21-1 and J usage is TRBJ1-1. TRBV21-1 is designated a pseudogene. This CDR3 has 16 amino acids. Here the CDR3 reads CASSKAGAGLNTEAFF. CDR3 sequence (DNA): TGTGCCAGCAGCAAAGCCGGGGCAGGATTAAACACTGAAGCTTTCTTT.

The chain carries TRBV18 and TRBJ2-1, with D perhaps TRBD1 or TRBD2 (5 bases each). Per germline, CDR1 KGHSH and CDR2 LQKENI. Trimming cost V 3 bases and J 8 bases, with 11 bases left between them. This CDR3 contains 13 residues. Written as DNA, the CDR3 is TGTGCCAGCTCACCCCTCGGGGACGATGAGCAGTTCTTC. Protein: CASSPLGDDEQFF.

The CDR3 sequence: CASSHDLNEQFF. The CDR3 nucleotides are TGTGCCAGTAGTCATGACTTAAATGAGCAGTTCTTC. The V call is TRBV19, the J call TRBJ2-1; D remains ambiguous. The CDR3 consists of 12 residues. V shed 5 bases and J shed 7 bases, with 9 bases lying between them. Per the germline V gene, CDR1 is LNHDA and CDR2 is SQIVND (reference sequence).

The chain carries TRBV7-8 and TRBJ2-2, with 9 bases aligning to TRBD2. Germline-derived CDR1 and CDR2 are SGHVS and FQNEAQ. This CDR3 has 19 amino acids. Trimming at V came to 4 bases and at J to 3 bases, leaving 15 bases not matched to a gene. CDR3 loop: CASSSFPDAVAGDTGELFF. For the CDR3, the DNA is TGTGCCAGCAGCTCATTCCCAGACGCAGTAGCGGGAGACACCGGGGAGCTGTTTTTT.

The chain carries TRBV4-2 and TRBJ2-3; maybe TRBD2 (6 bases). This CDR3 is built from 14 residues. CDR1 and CDR2 (germline): LGHNA, YNFKEQ. Trimming removed 1 base at V and 4 bases at J, with 9 bases between. The CDR3 protein is CASSQAGAPDTQYF. The CDR3 nucleotides are TGTGCCAGCAGCCAAGCGGGAGCCCCAGATACGCAGTATTTT.

The CDR3 sequence: CASSAFGQGGEKLFF. The CDR3 DNA is TGTGCCAGTAGTGCCTTCGGGCAGGGCGGCGAAAAACTGTTTTTT. The chain joins TRBV19 to TRBJ1-4; tentatively, D is TRBD1 (5 bases). CDR1 is LNHDA, CDR2 SQIVND, per germline (reference sequence). The V gene lost 5 bases and the J gene lost 8 bases, with 18 bases spanning the gap. CDR3 length: 15 amino acids.

This clone was recorded only once. The V call is TRBV7-2, the J call TRBJ2-3, with 9 bases that match TRBD2. The CDR3 sequence is 15 residues long. Per germline, CDR1 SGHTA and CDR2 FQGNSA. The V segment lost 3 bases and the J segment 4 bases; nucleotides outside the gene matches: 5. The CDR3 nucleotides are TGTGCCAGCAGCTTCGCAGCGGGAGGAGCAGATACGCAGTATTTT. It specifies CASSFAAGGADTQYF.

The V call is TRBV2, the J call TRBJ2-2; D could derive from TRBD1 or TRBD2 (5 bases each). This CDR3 has 15 residues. Germline lookup yields CDR1 SNHLY and CDR2 FYNNEI. Trimming took 7 bases from V and 2 from J, leaving 14 bases between them. Here the CDR3 DNA reads TGTGCCAGCAACGATGGGGGTGTAAACACCGGGGAGCTGTTTTTT. The encoded protein is CASNDGGVNTGELFF.

This chain joins TRBV5-6 and TRBJ1-4, with 10 bases aligning to TRBD1. Per the germline V gene, CDR1 is SGHDT and CDR2 is YYEEEE. J was trimmed by 8 bases and V by 4 bases; bases with no gene match: 11. CDR3 length: 16 amino acids. The CDR3 sequence: CASSNDRGREGEKLFF. The CDR3 DNA is TGTGCCAGCAGCAATGACAGGGGGCGAGAAGGGGAAAAACTGTTTTTT.

The gene calls are TRBV29-1 and TRBJ2-1; 10 bases align to TRBD2. The J segment lost 4 bases and the V segment lost 7 bases, leaving 10 bases of the junction unmatched. Germline CDR1 and CDR2: SQVTM and ANQGSEA. The CDR3 is 15 amino acids. The CDR3 DNA reads as TGCAGCGCCGACCCCGGACTAGCGGATTACAATGAGCAGTTCTTC. Its translation: CSADPGLADYNEQFF.

The chain has TRBV6-6 and TRBJ1-2; TRBD1 matches 9 bases. V lost 2 bases to trimming and J lost 8 bases; unmatched junction nucleotides: 9. From germline, CDR1 is MNHNY and CDR2 SVGAGI (reference sequence). CDR3 length: 15 amino acids. The CDR3 sequence: CASSYGAGQGGGYTF. As DNA, the CDR3 is TGTGCCAGCAGTTACGGCGCGGGACAGGGTGGCGGCTACACCTTC.

This clone was found once. This rearrangement joins TRBV5-6 to TRBJ2-4; TRBD2 matches at 8 bases. CDR1 and CDR2 from the germline V gene are SGHDT and YYEEEE. V trimming: 4 bases; J trimming: 10 bases; junction bases outside the gene matches: 7. CDR3 length: 13 amino acids. CDR3 in amino acids: CASSPPGGGIQYF. The CDR3 DNA sequence: TGTGCCAGCAGCCCACCGGGCGGGGGGATTCAGTACTTC.

The chain employs TRBV6-6 and TRBJ2-7; 8 nucleotides align to TRBD1. CDR3 length: 13 residues. Trimming cost V 6 bases and J 3 bases; bases outside gene matches: 4. Germline V gene lookup returns CDR1 MNHNY and CDR2 SVGAGI (reference sequence). The CDR3 is CASRRDRLYEQYF. The CDR3 nucleotides read TGTGCCAGCAGAAGGGACAGGCTCTACGAGCAGTACTTC.

The chain is built from TRBV12-5 and TRBJ2-7; unclear D gene. This CDR3 comprises 11 residues. Germline V lookup: CDR1 LGHNT, CDR2 FRNRAP. Trimming cost V 2 bases and J 2 bases, with 1 base left between them. Written as DNA, the CDR3 is TGTGCTAGTGGTTTGACCTACGAGCAGTACTTC. Its protein is CASGLTYEQYF.

The chain couples TRBV15 to TRBJ2-7, with a tentative D call TRBD1 (6 bases). CDR3 length equals 15 residues. V was cut by 0 bases and J by 7 bases, with 16 bases left in between. Germline lookup yields CDR1 LNHNV and CDR2 YYDKDF (reference sequence). CDR3 nucleotides: TGTGCCACCAGCAGAGATCAGGGGCTCCTTCGAGAGCAGTACTTC. Residues: CATSRDQGLLREQYF.

This chain uses TRBV30 with TRBJ2-7; 13 nucleotides line up with TRBD2. V shed 0 bases, J shed 7 bases, and the junction held 3 bases outside the gene matches. Germline CDR1 and CDR2: GTSNPN and SVGIG (reference sequence). The CDR3 covers 14 residues. The DNA of the CDR3 is TGTGCCTGGAGTGTAAGACTAGCGGGAGGTGAGCAGTACTTC. It yields the protein CAWSVRLAGGEQYF.

The rearrangement joins TRBV29-1 to TRBJ1-5; 7 nucleotides agree with TRBD1. Trimming took 6 bases from V and 0 from J; bases not matched to a gene: 5. The CDR3 has 14 residues. CDR1 SQVTM and CDR2 ANQGSEA come from the germline V gene. The CDR3 coding sequence is TGCAGCGTGCCCGGACAGGATAGCAATCAGCCCCAGCATTTT. Protein sequence: CSVPGQDSNQPQHF. The variable domain in full, with the rest retrieved from reference TRBV29-1 and TRBJ1-5, is SAVISQKPSRDICQRGTSLTIQCQVDSQVTMMFWYRQQPGQSLTLIATANQGSEATYESGFVIDKFPISRPNLTFSTLTVSNMSPEDSSIYLCSVPGQDSNQPQHFGDGTRLSIL.

This clone was seen only once. This chain connects TRBV13 to TRBJ2-7; D remains unclear. V shed 0 bases and J shed 3 bases, with 3 bases lying between them. CDR3 length: 12 amino acids. The germline gives CDR1 PRHDT, CDR2 FYEKMQ (reference sequence). CDR3 residues: CASSLGIYEQYF. DNA of the CDR3: TGTGCCAGCAGCTTAGGAATCTACGAGCAGTACTTC. The full variable domain, its missing parts supplied by reference TRBV13 and TRBJ2-7, is AAGVIQSPRHLIKEKRETATLKCYPIPRHDTVYWYQQGPGQDPQFLISFYEKMQSDKGSIPDRFSAQQFSDYHSELNMSSLELGDSALYFCASSLGIYEQYFGPGTRLTVT.